This TCR beta chain comes out of a study of T-cell reconstitution after alpha-beta-depleted transplantation in children. Preparation of the TCRbeta library was carried out with unique molecular identifiers. TCRdb independently ran MiXCR on the PCR reads; one entry per CDR3 protein. The data hold a few hundred thousand distinct CDR3 sequences, with roughly 11% observed a single time. J gave up 4 bases and V 4 bases, and 3 bases lay outside the gene matches. Germline assignment: CDR1 SNHLY and CDR2 FYNNEI. The CDR3 spans 13 residues. At least ten counts were recorded for this clonotype. Sequencing used PBMCs from the stem cell graft donor, obtained from the stem cell graft. The source is a human donor who donated a stem cell graft to a child with acute myeloid leukemia. V and J are TRBV2 and TRBJ2-7; 8 positions agree with TRBD2. CDR3 DNA sequence: TGTGCCAGCAGTGGTCGGGAGGGATACGAGCAGTACTTC. Encoded protein: CASSGREGYEQYF.